The 18 T cell receptor beta chains below come from one sample, sequenced in a study of cytomegalovirus exposure and HLA in healthy donors. PCR amplification relied on 60 Vbeta primers (plus 13 Jbeta primers). Profiling relied on immunoSEQ multiplex PCR, and the TCRdb table lists in-frame clones only, not all of them. Here the sample spans about 120,000 clones, 75% to 80% being singletons. The sample comprised PBMCs. The receptors were gathered from a woman in her twenties or thirties in good health and CMV-seropositive.

CDR3: CASSPRLPDRGRNSPLHF. The DNA for the CDR3 is TGTGCCAGCTCACCGCGGTTACCGGACAGGGGAAGAAATTCACCCCTCCACTTT. The chain combines TRBV18 with TRBJ1-6; 9 nucleotides align to TRBD1. The V gene end was trimmed by 3 bases and the J gene end by 7 bases; junction bases not matched to a gene: 13. Per the germline V gene, CDR1 is KGHSH and CDR2 is LQKENI. This CDR3 is 18 amino acids long.

V usage is TRBV5-1 and J usage is TRBJ2-5; 8 nucleotides agree with TRBD1. The CDR3 consists of 13 residues. CDR1 and CDR2 (germline): SGHRS, YFSETQ. V lost 4 bases and J lost 4; bases outside the gene matches: 3. CDR3 sequence: CASSQGQGETQYF. In DNA form, the CDR3 reads TGCGCCAGCAGCCAAGGACAGGGAGAGACCCAGTACTTC.

In its sample, this clone was seen a few times. The chain links TRBV2 to TRBJ2-7, with 7 positions matching TRBD2. The CDR3 spans 16 residues. With V trimmed by 1 base and J by 0 bases, 6 bases remained unmatched. In germline, CDR1 is SNHLY, CDR2 FYNNEI. The CDR3 DNA follows: TGTGCCAGCAGTGAAGTCCGGTGGGGGGGCTCCTACGAGCAGTACTTC. Amino acids: CASSEVRWGGSYEQYF. Variable domain in full (rest from reference TRBV2 and TRBJ2-7): EPEVTQTPSHQVTQMGQEVILRCVPISNHLYFYWYRQILGQKVEFLVSFYNNEISEKSEIFDDQFSVERPDGSNFTLKIRSTKLEDSAMYFCASSEVRWGGSYEQYFGPGTRLTVT.

CDR3 sequence (DNA): TGTGCCAGCAGTGAAAGGGGTGGAAATCAGCCCCAGCATTTT. It encodes CASSERGGNQPQHF. This chain connects TRBV6-1 to TRBJ1-5, with a tentative D call TRBD1 (5 bases). Trimming removed 2 bases from V and 4 bases from J, with 9 bases in between. The CDR3 extends over 14 amino acids. Germline V gene lookup returns CDR1 MNHNS and CDR2 SASEGT.

This clone was counted between two and nine times. The chain is built from TRBV6-1 and TRBJ2-5; no reliable D call. CDR3 length equals 13 residues. The germline V gene has CDR1 MNHNS and CDR2 SASEGT. V lost 10 bases, J lost 3 bases, and 15 bases lay in between. The CDR3 DNA sequence: TGTGCCACCGAGTTATGGGCTAAAGAGACCCAGTACTTC. This codes for CATELWAKETQYF.

The gene calls are TRBV7-9 and TRBJ1-1, with 9 bases that match TRBD1. The CDR3 is made up of 15 amino acids. Germline V gene data show CDR1 as SEHNR and CDR2 as FQNEAQ (reference sequence). V dropped 2 bases and J dropped 4; count of bases not matched to a gene: 5. The CDR3 DNA reads as TGTGCCAGCAGCTTACGAGGACAGGGGAGCACTGAAGCTTTCTTT. Amino acid sequence: CASSLRGQGSTEAFF.

V gene TRBV7-9 combines with J gene TRBJ2-2, with TRBD1 matching 7 bases. CDR1 and CDR2 from the germline V gene are SEHNR and FQNEAQ (reference sequence). The CDR3 is 15 residues long. V shed 4 bases, J shed 3 bases, and the junction held 5 bases outside the gene matches. CDR3 nucleotides: TGTGCCAGCAGCTACGCCGGGACAGACACCGGGGAGCTGTTTTTT. Translation: CASSYAGTDTGELFF.

J is TRBJ2-5 and V is TRBV27; 7 nucleotides line up with TRBD1. CDR1 is MNHEY, CDR2 SMNVEV, per germline (reference sequence). V lost 5 bases to trimming and J lost 2 bases; unmatched junction nucleotides: 5. The CDR3 spans 14 residues. CDR3 coding DNA: TGTGCCAGCAGTCCGTTGGGACAGCAAGAGACCCAGTACTTC. This sequence encodes CASSPLGQQETQYF.

This chain connects TRBV5-4 to TRBJ1-1; 8 nucleotides align to TRBD1. Germline CDR1 is SGHNT and CDR2 is YYREEE (reference sequence). Trimming at V came to 4 bases and at J to 5 bases, leaving 7 bases not matched to a gene. The CDR3 is 14 amino acids. The CDR3 DNA reads TGTGCCAGCAGCAAAACAGGGGGAGAGACTGAAGCTTTCTTT. Protein sequence: CASSKTGGETEAFF.

The chain employs TRBV5-1 and TRBJ2-5; 7 nucleotides line up with TRBD1. CDR3 length equals 15 residues. Germline V gene data show CDR1 as SGHRS and CDR2 as YFSETQ. After removal of 0 bases from V and 2 bases from J, the junction contained 4 bases not matched to a gene. This chain's CDR3 is CASSLAYRGQETQYF. CDR3 nucleotide sequence: TGCGCCAGCAGCTTGGCCTACAGGGGACAAGAGACCCAGTACTTC.

V and J are TRBV10-3 and TRBJ1-5; 10 bases fit TRBD1. Germline assignment: CDR1 ENHRY and CDR2 SYGVKD. V lost 3 bases to trimming and J lost 4 bases; unmatched junction nucleotides: 3. This CDR3 contains 15 residues. The CDR3 loop is CAISELGQGNQPQHF. The CDR3 nucleotides are TGTGCCATCAGTGAACTGGGACAGGGGAATCAGCCCCAGCATTTT.

By its share, this clone is medium-sized. This sequence joins TRBV27 and TRBJ1-1, with 7 bases that match TRBD1. Germline trimming cut 3 bases from V and 1 base from J; bases unmatched to any gene: 11. The CDR3 sequence is 17 residues long. Germline loops: CDR1 MNHEY, CDR2 SMNVEV (reference sequence). The CDR3 coding sequence is TGTGCCAGCAGTTTTTCACCAACAGGGGTTGGGAACACTGAAGCTTTCTTT. It specifies CASSFSPTGVGNTEAFF.

This sequence joins TRBV6-6 and TRBJ1-1, with D unclear. CDR1 and CDR2 from the germline V gene are MNHNY and SVGAGI (reference sequence). The V gene lost 9 bases and the J gene lost 3 bases, with 14 bases spanning the gap. The CDR3 covers 13 residues. The DNA of the CDR3 is TGTGCCAGTAGAGAGGGATTTGACACTGAAGCTTTCTTT. Its translation is CASREGFDTEAFF.

This chain joins TRBV5-4 and TRBJ2-5, with TRBD1 as a possible D gene (5 bases). The germline CDR1 and CDR2 sequences are SGHNT and YYREEE (reference sequence). There are 14 residues in the CDR3. V lost 0 bases and J 5 bases, leaving 11 bases between the germline ends. The CDR3 DNA is TGTGCCAGCAGCTTGGATTGGGGCGAGGAGACCCAGTACTTC. Protein sequence: CASSLDWGEETQYF.

The chain combines TRBV27 with TRBJ2-1; 10 bases align to TRBD2. The CDR3 consists of 15 residues. Unmatched junction bases numbered 15, after V lost 10 bases and J lost 9 bases. Germline V CDR1 and CDR2: MNHEY, SMNVEV (reference sequence). The CDR3 is CANRPTSGAYGEQFF. Here the CDR3 DNA reads TGTGCCAACAGGCCTACTAGCGGGGCCTACGGTGAGCAGTTCTTC.

This sequence joins TRBV19 and TRBJ1-4; 7 nucleotides match TRBD1. Germline values: CDR1 LNHDA, CDR2 SQIVND (reference sequence). This CDR3 has 13 residues. Unmatched junction bases numbered 4, after V lost 6 bases and J lost 6 bases. The CDR3 DNA is TGTGCCAGTAGCCGTACAGGGGATGAAAAACTGTTTTTT. Translated: CASSRTGDEKLFF.

The gene calls are TRBV28 and TRBJ2-2; 10 bases match TRBD1. Germline loops: CDR1 MDHEN, CDR2 SYDVKM. Trimming cost V 11 bases and J 6 bases; bases outside gene matches: 6. This CDR3 is 13 amino acids long. CDR3 bases: TGTGCCGGCCGACAGGGGGCGGCCGGGGAGCTGTTTTTT. As protein: CAGRQGAAGELFF.

CDR3 region: CATSWDRGNYGYTF. The CDR3 region has the DNA TGTGCCACCAGTTGGGACAGGGGGAACTATGGCTACACCTTC. The chain couples TRBV15 to TRBJ1-2, with 11 bases aligning to TRBD1. CDR3 length equals 14 residues. Unmatched junction bases numbered 2, after V lost 6 bases and J lost 2 bases. Germline CDR1 and CDR2: LNHNV and YYDKDF (reference sequence).